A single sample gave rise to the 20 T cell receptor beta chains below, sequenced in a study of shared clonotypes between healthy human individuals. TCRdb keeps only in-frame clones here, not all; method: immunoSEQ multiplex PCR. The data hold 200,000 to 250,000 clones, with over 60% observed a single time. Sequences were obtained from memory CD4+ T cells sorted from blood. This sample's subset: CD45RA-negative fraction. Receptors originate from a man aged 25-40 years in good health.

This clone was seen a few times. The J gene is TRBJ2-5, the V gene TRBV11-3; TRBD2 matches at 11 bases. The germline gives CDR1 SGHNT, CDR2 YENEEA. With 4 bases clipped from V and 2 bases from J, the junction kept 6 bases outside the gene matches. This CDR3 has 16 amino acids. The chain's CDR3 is CASSSRLAGTQETQYF. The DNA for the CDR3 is TGTGCCAGCAGCTCTAGACTAGCGGGAACACAAGAGACCCAGTACTTC.

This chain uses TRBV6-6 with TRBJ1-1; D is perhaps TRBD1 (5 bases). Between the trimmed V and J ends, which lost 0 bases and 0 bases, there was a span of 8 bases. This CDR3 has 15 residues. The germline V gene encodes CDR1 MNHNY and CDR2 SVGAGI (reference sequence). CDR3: CASSYSGELNTEAFF. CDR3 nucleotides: TGTGCCAGCAGTTACTCAGGGGAGCTGAACACTGAAGCTTTCTTT.

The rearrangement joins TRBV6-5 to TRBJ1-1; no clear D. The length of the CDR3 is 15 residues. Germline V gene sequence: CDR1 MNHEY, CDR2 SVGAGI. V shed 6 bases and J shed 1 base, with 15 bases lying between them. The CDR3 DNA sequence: TGTGCCAGCAGCACGACCAGGAGTGGGAACACTGAAGCTTTCTTT. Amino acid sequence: CASSTTRSGNTEAFF.

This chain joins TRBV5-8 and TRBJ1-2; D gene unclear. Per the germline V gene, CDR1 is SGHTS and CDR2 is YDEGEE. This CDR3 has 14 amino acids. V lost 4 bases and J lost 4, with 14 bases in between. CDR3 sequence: CASSPPLSFYGYTF. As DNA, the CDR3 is TGTGCCAGCAGCCCCCCTTTGTCTTTCTATGGCTACACCTTC.

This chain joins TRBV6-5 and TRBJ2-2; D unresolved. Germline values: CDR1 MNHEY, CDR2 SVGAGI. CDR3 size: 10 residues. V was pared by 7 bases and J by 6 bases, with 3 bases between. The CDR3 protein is CASKAGELFF. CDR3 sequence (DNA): TGTGCCAGCAAAGCCGGGGAGCTGTTTTTT.

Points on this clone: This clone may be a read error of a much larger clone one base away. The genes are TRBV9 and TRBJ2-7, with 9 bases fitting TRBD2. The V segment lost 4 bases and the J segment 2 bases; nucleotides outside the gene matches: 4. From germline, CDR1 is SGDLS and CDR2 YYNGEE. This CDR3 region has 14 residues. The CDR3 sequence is CASSPRLAAYEQYF. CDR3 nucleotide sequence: TGTGCCAGCAGCCCGAGACTAGCGGCCTACGAGCAGTACTTC.

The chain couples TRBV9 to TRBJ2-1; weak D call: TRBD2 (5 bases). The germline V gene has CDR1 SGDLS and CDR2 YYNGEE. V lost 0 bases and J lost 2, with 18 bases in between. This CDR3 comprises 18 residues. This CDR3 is CASSVVPSSHEAYNEQFF. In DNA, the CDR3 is TGTGCCAGCAGCGTAGTTCCCTCTAGCCATGAAGCCTACAATGAGCAGTTCTTC.

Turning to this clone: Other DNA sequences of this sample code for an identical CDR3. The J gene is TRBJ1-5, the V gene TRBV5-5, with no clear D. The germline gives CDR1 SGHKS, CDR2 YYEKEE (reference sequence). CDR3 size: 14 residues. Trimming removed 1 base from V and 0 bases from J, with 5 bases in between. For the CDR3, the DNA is TGTGCCAGCAGCTTGCAAGATAGCAATCAGCCCCAGCATTTT. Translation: CASSLQDSNQPQHF.

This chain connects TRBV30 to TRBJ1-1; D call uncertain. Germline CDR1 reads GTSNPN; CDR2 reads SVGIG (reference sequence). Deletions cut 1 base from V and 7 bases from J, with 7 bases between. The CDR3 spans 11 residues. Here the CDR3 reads CAWSATIEAFF. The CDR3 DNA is TGTGCCTGGAGTGCGACAATTGAAGCTTTCTTT.

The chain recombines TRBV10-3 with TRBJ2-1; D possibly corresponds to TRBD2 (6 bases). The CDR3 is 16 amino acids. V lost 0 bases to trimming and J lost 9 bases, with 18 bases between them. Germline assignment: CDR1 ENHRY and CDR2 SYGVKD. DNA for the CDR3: TGTGCCATCAGTGAGTCCACTAGCATGACTTTGGTTGAGCAGTTCTTC. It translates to CAISESTSMTLVEQFF.

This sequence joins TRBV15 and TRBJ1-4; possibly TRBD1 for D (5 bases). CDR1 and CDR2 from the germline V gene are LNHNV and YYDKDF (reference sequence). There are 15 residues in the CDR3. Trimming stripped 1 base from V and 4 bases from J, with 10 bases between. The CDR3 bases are TGTGCCACCAGCAGAGCCGGGACCCTTAATGAAAAACTGTTTTTT. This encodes CATSRAGTLNEKLFF.

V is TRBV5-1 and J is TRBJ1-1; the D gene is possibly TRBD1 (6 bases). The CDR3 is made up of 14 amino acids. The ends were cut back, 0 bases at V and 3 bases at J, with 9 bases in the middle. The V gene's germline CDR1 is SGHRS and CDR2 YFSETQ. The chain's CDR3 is CASSLDQGYTEAFF. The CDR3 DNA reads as TGCGCCAGCAGCTTGGACCAGGGGTACACTGAAGCTTTCTTT.

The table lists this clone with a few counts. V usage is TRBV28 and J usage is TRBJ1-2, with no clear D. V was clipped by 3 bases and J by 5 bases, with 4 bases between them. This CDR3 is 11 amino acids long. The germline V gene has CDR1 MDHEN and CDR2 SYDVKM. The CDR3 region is CASSFQYGYTF. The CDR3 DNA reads TGTGCCAGCAGTTTTCAATATGGCTACACCTTC.

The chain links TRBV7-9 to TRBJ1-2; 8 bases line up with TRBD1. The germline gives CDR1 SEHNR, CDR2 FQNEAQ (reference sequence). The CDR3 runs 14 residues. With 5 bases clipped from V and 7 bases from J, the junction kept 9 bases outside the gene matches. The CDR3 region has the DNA TGTGCCAGCAGCCCTAGGACAGGGAAAGGTGGCTACACCTTC. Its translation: CASSPRTGKGGYTF.

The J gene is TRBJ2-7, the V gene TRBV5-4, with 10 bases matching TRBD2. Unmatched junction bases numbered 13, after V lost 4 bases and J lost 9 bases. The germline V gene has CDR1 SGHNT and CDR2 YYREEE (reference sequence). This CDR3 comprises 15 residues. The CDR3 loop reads CASSRTGTSESGQYF. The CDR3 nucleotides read TGTGCCAGCAGCCGCACCGGGACTAGCGAGAGCGGGCAGTACTTC.

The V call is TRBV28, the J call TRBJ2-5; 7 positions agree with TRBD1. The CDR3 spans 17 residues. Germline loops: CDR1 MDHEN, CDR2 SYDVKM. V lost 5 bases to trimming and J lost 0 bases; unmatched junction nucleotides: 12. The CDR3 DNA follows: TGTGCCAGCAGTCCTCGACAGGGTTGGAGGTACCAAGAGACCCAGTACTTC. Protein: CASSPRQGWRYQETQYF.

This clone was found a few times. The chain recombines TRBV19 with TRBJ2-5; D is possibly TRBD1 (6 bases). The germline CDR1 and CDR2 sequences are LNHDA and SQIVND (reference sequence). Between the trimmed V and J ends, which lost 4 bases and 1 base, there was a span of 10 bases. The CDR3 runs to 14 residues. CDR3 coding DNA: TGTGCCAGTAGTACCCAGGGGAGCCAAGAGACCCAGTACTTC. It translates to CASSTQGSQETQYF.

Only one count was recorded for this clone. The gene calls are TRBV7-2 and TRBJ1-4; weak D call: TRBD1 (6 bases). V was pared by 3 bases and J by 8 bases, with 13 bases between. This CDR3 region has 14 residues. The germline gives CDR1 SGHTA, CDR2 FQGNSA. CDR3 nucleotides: TGTGCCAGCAGCTTGGGGGCGACACCCGAAAAACTGTTTTTT. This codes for CASSLGATPEKLFF.

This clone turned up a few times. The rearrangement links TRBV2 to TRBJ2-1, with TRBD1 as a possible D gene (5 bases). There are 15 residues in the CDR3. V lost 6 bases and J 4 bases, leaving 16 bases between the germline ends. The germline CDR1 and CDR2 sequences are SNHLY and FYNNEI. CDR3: CASRIFRGAYNEQFF. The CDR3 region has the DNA TGTGCCAGCAGAATATTTAGGGGCGCGTACAATGAGCAGTTCTTC.

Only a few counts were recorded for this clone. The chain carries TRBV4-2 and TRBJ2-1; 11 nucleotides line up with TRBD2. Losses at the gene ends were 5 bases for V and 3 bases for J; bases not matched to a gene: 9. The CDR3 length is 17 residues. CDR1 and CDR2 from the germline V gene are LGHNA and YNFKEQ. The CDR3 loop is CASSFTRSGRVYNEQFF. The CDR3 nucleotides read TGTGCCAGCAGCTTCACCCGTAGCGGGAGGGTCTACAATGAGCAGTTCTTC.